This T cell receptor beta chain was retrieved from a study of blood T cell repertoires in COVID-19. Study-wide background: Samples taken during acute and convalescent COVID-19 were collected in the United States, Italy and Spain.

This clone was detected only once. Trimming removed 5 bases at V and 8 bases at J, with 16 bases between. The CDR3 consists of 14 residues. The germline CDR1 and CDR2 sequences are LNHDA and SQIVND (reference sequence). Assay used: immunoSEQ multiplex PCR; TCRdb lists only in-frame clones, some missing. The top ten clones hold about a sixth of a sample with about 59,000 clones, 80% to 95% of them seen once. This clonotype was sampled from a man older than 75 with acute or convalescent COVID-19. Sample: peripheral blood. The chain joins TRBV19 to TRBJ2-1; TRBD1 is a possible D gene (6 bases). CDR3 coding DNA: TGTGCCAGTAGTCTCCAGGGGAGCCTACATGAGCAGTTCTTC. Encoded protein: CASSLQGSLHEQFF.